This entry is about one TCR beta chain. PCR was performed using 60 Vbeta and 13 Jbeta primers. TCRdb keeps only in-frame clones here, not all; method: immunoSEQ multiplex PCR. This sample has 170,000 or so clones; more than 80% occur once, and the top ten carry about 0.63%. The data were taken from a study of cytomegalovirus exposure and HLA in healthy donors. The source of this sequence is a boy aged 5-17 years in good health and CMV-seronegative. The sequenced material came from PBMCs.

Here the CDR3 reads CASSPKGGEGNTEAFF. The CDR3, as DNA: TGTGCCAGCAGCCCCAAAGGGGGCGAGGGGAACACTGAAGCTTTCTTT. This chain joins TRBV7-9 and TRBJ1-1; TRBD1 aligns across 7 bases. CDR3 size: 16 residues. Trimming took 5 bases from V and 1 from J; bases not matched to a gene: 10. Germline CDR1 and CDR2: SEHNR and FQNEAQ (reference sequence).